A single sample gave rise to the 6 T cell receptor beta chains below, sequenced in a study of cytomegalovirus exposure and HLA in healthy donors. PCR used 60 Vbeta primers and 13 Jbeta primers. Sequencing used immunoSEQ multiplex PCR; TCRdb keeps in-frame clones, though not all of them. The sample holds over 150,000 clones, around 80% seen once. The sequenced sample consisted of PBMCs. These receptors were obtained from a woman aged 25 to 39 in good health and CMV-seropositive.

The chain recombines TRBV15 with TRBJ1-4; 8 nucleotides match TRBD1. The CDR3 extends over 14 amino acids. J gave up 7 bases and V 8 bases, and 9 bases lay outside the gene matches. CDR1 is LNHNV and CDR2 is YYDKDF in the germline V gene (reference sequence). The CDR3 here is CATSQGTGREKLFF. CDR3 nucleotides: TGTGCCACCTCCCAGGGGACAGGTCGTGAAAAACTGTTTTTT.

This chain uses TRBV4-3 with TRBJ1-6; 7 nucleotides agree with TRBD1. The V gene's germline CDR1 is LGHNA and CDR2 YSLEER. J lost 10 bases, V lost 4 bases, and 10 bases had no gene match. The length of the CDR3 is 15 residues. The CDR3: CASSPDPGGQSPLHF. In DNA form, the CDR3 reads TGCGCCAGCAGCCCAGACCCAGGGGGACAGTCACCCCTCCACTTT.

V gene TRBV28 combines with J gene TRBJ1-2, with TRBD1 as a possible D gene (6 bases). This CDR3 has 16 residues. Germline values: CDR1 MDHEN, CDR2 SYDVKM. Trimming removed 8 bases at V and 0 bases at J, with 19 bases between. The CDR3: CASGTPTGLANYGYTF. DNA for the CDR3: TGTGCCAGCGGTACCCCTACAGGGTTAGCTAACTATGGCTACACCTTC.

The CDR3 loop is CASSFGGSLSYNEQFF. In DNA, the CDR3 is TGTGCCAGCAGCTTCGGCGGGAGCCTATCCTACAATGAGCAGTTCTTC. The chain employs TRBV7-6 and TRBJ2-1; 7 bases are a match to TRBD2. There are 16 residues in the CDR3. Germline V gene data show CDR1 as SGHVS and CDR2 as FNYEAQ. J was trimmed by 1 base and V by 3 bases; bases with no gene match: 6.

This clone was seen only a few times. V gene TRBV9 combines with J gene TRBJ1-4, with TRBD1 as a possible D gene (6 bases). The CDR3 covers 15 residues. The ends were cut back, 3 bases at V and 7 bases at J, with 16 bases in the middle. CDR1 is SGDLS, CDR2 YYNGEE, per germline. Written as DNA, the CDR3 is TGTGCCAGCAGCGGGGGACCGGGACACGGTGAAAAACTGTTTTTT. Translation gives CASSGGPGHGEKLFF.

The J gene is TRBJ1-2, the V gene TRBV2; 7 positions agree with TRBD1. V shed 6 bases, J shed 2 bases, and the junction held 3 bases outside the gene matches. This CDR3 comprises 13 residues. Germline-derived CDR1 and CDR2 are SNHLY and FYNNEI. The CDR3 coding sequence is TGTGCCAGCAGCGTACAGGGGAACTATGGCTACACCTTC. This sequence encodes CASSVQGNYGYTF.